The text below deals with one TCR beta chain. Its antigen remains unidentified. On average, the one heparinised blood draw given by each donor was around 110 mL. Via the markers CD45RO/CCR7/CD25/CD127/CD95/CD27, stem cell-like memory, regulatory, central memory and naive CD4+ cells were sorted. Without exception, sorted populations had purity beyond 98%. There are 13 residues in the CDR3. The junction had 7 bases not matched to a gene; V was cut back by 7 bases and J by 5 bases. CDR1 and CDR2 (germline): SQVTM, ANQGSEA. Investigators reverse transcribed all isolated RNA, so they sequenced expressed TCRB transcripts. Data came from immunoSEQ multiplex PCR; TCRdb stores just in-frame clones and leaves some out. The sample consists of about 28,000 clones, 65% of them appearing once. This record belongs to a study of beta chain features in type 1 diabetes. Regarding the study as a whole: Reduced insertions and increased deletions marked VDJ junctions in type 1 diabetes patients. Within each of all four CD4+ subsets, Type 1 diabetes patients had TCRB CDR3s that were moderately but significantly shorter.

The sequence was collected from a woman younger than 45 with type 1 diabetes. The specimen was Tregs from blood. The V gene is TRBV29-1, the J gene TRBJ1-1, with TRBD1 matching over 10 bases. CDR3 protein: CSAGTGEGTEAFF. Written as DNA, the CDR3 is TGCAGCGCCGGGACAGGGGAGGGGACTGAAGCTTTCTTT.